This T cell receptor (beta chain) is drawn from a study of T cell responses to AZD1222 COVID-19 vaccine. Notes on the study in general: The donors showed a predominance of white British ancestry and of females, with possible underestimation of clonal diversity. There were vaccine-associated CD4 TCRs across spike, dominant at 160-218 and 743-854.

This CDR3 spans 16 amino acids. V lost 4 bases and J lost 1, with 14 bases in between. Germline values: CDR1 MGHDK, CDR2 SYGVNS. A note on this clone: No antigen is known for it.

The repertoire was sequenced with immunoSEQ multiplex PCR; TCRdb's copy has only in-frame clones and lacks some. The repertoire includes roughly 150,000 clones, more than 70% of them detected once, and roughly 2% sits in the top ten. The clonotype originates from an adult in good health. Sequenced here: peripheral blood, sampled on day 0 of AZD1222 vaccination. The chain couples TRBV25-1 to TRBJ2-1; D may be TRBD2 (6 bases). The DNA of the CDR3 is TGTGCCAGCAGTGGGATTAGCGGCCTTTCCTACAATGAGCAGTTCTTC. Protein sequence: CASSGISGLSYNEQFF.